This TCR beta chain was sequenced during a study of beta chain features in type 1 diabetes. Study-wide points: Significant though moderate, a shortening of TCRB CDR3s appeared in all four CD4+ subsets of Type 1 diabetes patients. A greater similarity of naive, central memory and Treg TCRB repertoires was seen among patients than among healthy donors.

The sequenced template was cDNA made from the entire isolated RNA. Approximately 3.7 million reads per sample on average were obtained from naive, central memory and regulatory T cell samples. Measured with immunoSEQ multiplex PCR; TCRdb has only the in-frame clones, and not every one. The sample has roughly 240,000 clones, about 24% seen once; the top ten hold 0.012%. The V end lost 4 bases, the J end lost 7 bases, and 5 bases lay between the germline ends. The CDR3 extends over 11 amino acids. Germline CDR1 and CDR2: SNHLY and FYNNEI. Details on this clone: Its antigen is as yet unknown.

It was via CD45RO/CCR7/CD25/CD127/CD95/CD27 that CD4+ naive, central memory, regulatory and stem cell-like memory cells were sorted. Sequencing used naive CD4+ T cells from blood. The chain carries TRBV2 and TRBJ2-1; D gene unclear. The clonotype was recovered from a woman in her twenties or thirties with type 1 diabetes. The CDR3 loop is CASSARNEQFF. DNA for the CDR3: TGTGCCAGCAGTGCTCGGAATGAGCAGTTCTTC.